This entry features one T cell receptor beta chain sequence. This sample is drawn from a study of blood T cell repertoires in COVID-19. In the original analysis: Amplification from reference gene primers served as the basis for estimated nucleated cell counts. Sequenced by immunoSEQ multiplex PCR; TCRdb stores in-frame clones only, minus some. V, J and clone size are those of that table, while D and trimming were read from the DNA. This table has a few hundred thousand clones, roughly 86% appearing once. V gave up 4 bases and J gave up 2 bases; unmatched junction bases: 7. CDR1 is SGHDT, CDR2 YYEEEE, per germline. This CDR3 has 17 amino acids.

The TCR was taken from a woman aged 70-85 years with active or convalescent COVID-19. The rearrangement joins TRBV5-6 to TRBJ2-2; 11 bases are shared with TRBD1. The specimen sequenced was peripheral blood. CDR3 nucleotide sequence: TGTGCCAGCAGCACCCTCGGACAGGGGGCCAACACCGGGGAGCTGTTTTTT. Its translation: CASSTLGQGANTGELFF.